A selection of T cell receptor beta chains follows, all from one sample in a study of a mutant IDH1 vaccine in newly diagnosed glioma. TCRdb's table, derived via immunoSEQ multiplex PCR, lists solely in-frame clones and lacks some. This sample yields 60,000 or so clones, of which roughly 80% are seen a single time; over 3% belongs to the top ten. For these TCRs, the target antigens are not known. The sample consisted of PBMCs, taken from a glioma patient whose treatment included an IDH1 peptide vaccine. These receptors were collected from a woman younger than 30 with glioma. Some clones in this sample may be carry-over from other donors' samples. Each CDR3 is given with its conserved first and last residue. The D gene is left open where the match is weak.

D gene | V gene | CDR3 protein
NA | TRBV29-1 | CSVERVVRDEQFF
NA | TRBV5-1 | CASSLAPSEEQYF
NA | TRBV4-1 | CASSQYTDTQYF
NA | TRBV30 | CAWTASPETQYF
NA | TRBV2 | CASRAGVGAQHF
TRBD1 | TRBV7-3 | CASSASGGRGNTEAFF
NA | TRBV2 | CASSENFGRALHF
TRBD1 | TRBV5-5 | CASSPWTGSHEQYF
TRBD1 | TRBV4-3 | CASSLTGVRETQYF
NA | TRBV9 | CASSAGLGGHHEQYF
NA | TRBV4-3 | CASSQEPGTPYEQYF
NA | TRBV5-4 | CASSLGGGEKLFF
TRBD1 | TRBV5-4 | CASRPTREGALNTEAFF
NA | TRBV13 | CASSLGGDEQYF
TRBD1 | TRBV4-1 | CASSRDRGATLGANVLTF
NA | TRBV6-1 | CASVGRNQPQHF
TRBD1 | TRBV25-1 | CASSASQGVLYGYTF
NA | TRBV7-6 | CASSPGGGTIYF
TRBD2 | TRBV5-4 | CASSLGAGGGIEQFF
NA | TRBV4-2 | CASSQNSQNTEAFF
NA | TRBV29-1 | CSVGTNAYEQYF
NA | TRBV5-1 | CASRPPGGSGNTIYF
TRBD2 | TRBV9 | CASSVEGGGYQETQYF
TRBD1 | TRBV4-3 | CASSQSRGLGAFF
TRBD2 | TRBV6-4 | CASSDSGGGADEQFF
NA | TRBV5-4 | CASSLGGGYGAGEAFF